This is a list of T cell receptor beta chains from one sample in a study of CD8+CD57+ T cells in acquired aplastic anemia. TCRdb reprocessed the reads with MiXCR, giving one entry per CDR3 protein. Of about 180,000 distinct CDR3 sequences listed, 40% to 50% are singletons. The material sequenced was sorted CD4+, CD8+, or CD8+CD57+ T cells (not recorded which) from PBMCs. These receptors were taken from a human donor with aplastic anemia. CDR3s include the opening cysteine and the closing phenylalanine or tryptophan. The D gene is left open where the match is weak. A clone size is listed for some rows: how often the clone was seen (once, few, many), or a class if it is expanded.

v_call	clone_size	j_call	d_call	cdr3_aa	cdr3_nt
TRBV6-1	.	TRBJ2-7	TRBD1	CASSRGDRGSYEQYF	TGTGCCAGCAGCCGAGGGGACAGGGGGAGCTACGAGCAGTACTTC
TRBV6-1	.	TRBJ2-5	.	CASSVEVSVVAQYF	TGTGCCAGCAGTGTCGAAGTTTCAGTAGTGGCCCAGTACTTC
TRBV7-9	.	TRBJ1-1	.	CASSLSTGFTEAFF	TGTGCCAGCAGCTTAAGTACAGGGTTCACTGAAGCTTTCTTT
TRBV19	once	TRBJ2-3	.	CASRLGGSSTDTQYF	TGTGCCAGTAGGTTGGGCGGCTCTAGCACAGATACGCAGTATTTT
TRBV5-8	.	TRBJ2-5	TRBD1	CASSFGGTGGETQYF	TGTGCCAGCAGCTTTGGAGGGACAGGGGGAGAGACCCAGTACTTC
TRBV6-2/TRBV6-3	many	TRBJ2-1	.	CASSNTGDNEQFF	TGTGCCAGCAGTAATACGGGGGACAATGAGCAGTTCTTC
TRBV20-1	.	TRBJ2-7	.	CSAREAGSYEQYF	TGCAGTGCTAGAGAAGCGGGCTCCTACGAGCAGTACTTC
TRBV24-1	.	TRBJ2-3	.	CATSDGSRAGADTQYF	TGTGCCACCAGTGACGGTTCCAGAGCAGGGGCAGATACGCAGTATTTT
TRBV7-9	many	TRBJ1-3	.	CASSSDNSGNTIYF	TGTGCCAGCAGCTCGGACAACTCTGGAAACACCATATATTTT
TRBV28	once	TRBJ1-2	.	CASKDHSGRGYGYIF	TGTGCCAGCAAGGACCACAGCGGGCGAGGCTATGGCTACATCTTC
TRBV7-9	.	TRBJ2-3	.	CASSFPGDTQYF	TGTGCCAGCAGCTTTCCAGGGGATACGCAGTATTTT
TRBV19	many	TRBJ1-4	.	CASSTTDPFEKLFF	TGTGCCAGTAGTACTACAGATCCCTTCGAAAAACTGTTTTTT
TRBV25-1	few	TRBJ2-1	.	CASSERENGPYNEQFF	TGTGCCAGCAGTGAAAGGGAGAACGGACCTTACAATGAGCAGTTCTTC
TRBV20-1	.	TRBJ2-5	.	CSARSVWGEETQYF	TGCAGTGCTAGGTCCGTATGGGGGGAAGAGACCCAGTACTTC
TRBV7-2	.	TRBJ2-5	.	CASSLAGGKETQYF	TGTGCCAGCAGCTTAGCAGGCGGTAAAGAGACCCAGTACTTC
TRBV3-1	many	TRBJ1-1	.	CASSALSNTEAFF	TGTGCCAGCAGCGCCCTCAGCAACACTGAAGCTTTCTTT
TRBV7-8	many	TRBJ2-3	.	CASRSGTDTQYF	TGTGCCAGCAGGAGTGGAACAGATACGCAGTATTTT
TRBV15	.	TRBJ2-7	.	CATSREKGPGSSYEQYF	TGTGCCACCAGCAGAGAAAAGGGACCGGGCTCCTCCTACGAGCAGTACTTC
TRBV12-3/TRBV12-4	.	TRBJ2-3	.	CASSYRDAQYF	TGTGCCAGCAGCTACCGAGATGCGCAGTATTTT
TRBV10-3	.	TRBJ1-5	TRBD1	CAISESGTGYQPQHF	TGTGCCATCAGTGAGTCGGGGACAGGGTATCAGCCCCAGCATTTT
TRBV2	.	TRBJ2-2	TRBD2	CASRKGLARTGELFF	TGTGCCAGCAGGAAAGGACTAGCTCGTACCGGGGAGCTGTTTTTT
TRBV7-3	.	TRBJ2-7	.	CASSSPFQGHEQYF	TGTGCCAGCAGTTCCCCATTTCAGGGACACGAGCAGTACTTC
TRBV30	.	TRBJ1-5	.	CAWSVGGGQPQHF	TGTGCCTGGAGTGTAGGGGGGGGACAGCCCCAGCATTTT
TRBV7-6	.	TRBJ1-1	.	CASSEGGREAFF	TGTGCCAGCAGCGAGGGAGGGCGTGAAGCTTTCTTT
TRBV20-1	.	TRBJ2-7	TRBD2	CSARGLAGARDEQYF	TGCAGTGCTAGAGGGCTAGCGGGGGCGAGAGACGAGCAGTACTTC
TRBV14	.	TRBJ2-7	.	CASSQLLVNEQYF	TGTGCCAGCAGCCAGTTACTGGTGAACGAGCAGTACTTC
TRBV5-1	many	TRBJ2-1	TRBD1	CASSLEGQGAYNEQFF	TGCGCCAGCAGCTTGGAGGGACAGGGTGCCTACAATGAGCAGTTCTTC
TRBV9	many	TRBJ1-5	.	CASSVGGYQPQHF	TGTGCCAGCAGCGTAGGGGGATATCAGCCCCAGCATTTT
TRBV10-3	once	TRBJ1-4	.	CAISEEKLFF	TGTGCCATCAGTGAGGAAAAACTGTTTTTT
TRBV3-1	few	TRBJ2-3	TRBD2	CASSPTGLAGGRYF	TGTGCCAGCAGCCCTACGGGACTAGCGGGGGGAAGGTATTTT
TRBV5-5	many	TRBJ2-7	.	CASSLQIGQTYYEQYF	TGTGCCAGCAGCTTGCAAATCGGGCAGACTTACTACGAGCAGTACTTC